These 27 T cell receptor beta chains originate from one sample sequenced in a study of T cell repertoires in cytomegalovirus infection. These receptors have no known antigen. TCRdb re-called the reads through MiXCR, storing one row per CDR3 protein. Here the sample spans a few hundred thousand distinct CDR3 sequences, roughly 36% being singletons. The sequencing here drew on cultured PBMCs, taken from culture after CMV antigen stimulation. These receptors all stem from a human donor in good health (CMV status not recorded). Some clones in this sample may be carry-over from other donors' samples.

This clonotype has a handful of counts. This CDR3 reads CSQRLAGEETQYF. In DNA form, the CDR3 reads TGCAGCCAGAGACTAGCGGGTGAAGAGACCCAGTACTTC. The chain has TRBV20-1 and TRBJ2-5; 10 positions match TRBD2. There are 13 residues in the CDR3. Germline V gives CDR1 DFQATT, CDR2 SNEGSKA (reference sequence).

The chain joins TRBV12-5 to TRBJ1-6, with 7 bases aligning to TRBD1. CDR3 length: 15 residues. Unmatched junction bases numbered 7, after V lost 1 base and J lost 10 bases. Germline-derived CDR1 and CDR2 are LGHNT and FRNRAP. CDR3 DNA sequence: TGTGCTAGTGGTTTGGGGTCAGGGGGTTTGTCACCCCTCCACTTT. Protein: CASGLGSGGLSPLHF. Variable domain in full (rest from reference TRBV12-5 and TRBJ1-6): DARVTQTPRHKVTEMGQEVTMRCQPILGHNTVFWYRQTMMQGLELLAYFRNRAPLDDSGMPKDRFSAEMPDATLATLKIQPSEPRDSAVYFCASGLGSGGLSPLHFGNGTRLTVT.

This clonotype was picked up a small number of times. CDR3 bases: TGTGCCAGCAGCCCTCTCGGAGCGGGAGAAGATACGCAGTATTTT. This encodes CASSPLGAGEDTQYF. The chain carries TRBV5-6 and TRBJ2-3; 8 bases agree with TRBD2. V shed 4 bases, J shed 5 bases, and the junction held 9 bases outside the gene matches. Germline CDR1 and CDR2: SGHDT and YYEEEE. This CDR3 is built from 15 residues.

Only a few counts were recorded for this clonotype. The chain is built from TRBV4-1 and TRBJ2-6; no definite D call. Germline V gene lookup returns CDR1 MGHRA and CDR2 YSYEKL. The CDR3 totals 17 residues. V was clipped by 0 bases and J by 1 base, with 10 bases between them. For the CDR3, the DNA is TGCGCCAGCAGCCAAGACCAGTTTGGATCTGGGGCCAACGTCCTGACTTTC. It translates to CASSQDQFGSGANVLTF.

The chain has TRBV7-9 and TRBJ1-5; 8 bases match TRBD1. The CDR3 length is 14 residues. The trim removed 5 bases at V and 3 bases at J, leaving 3 bases unmatched. The germline gives CDR1 SEHNR, CDR2 FQNEAQ (reference sequence). DNA of the CDR3: TGTGCCAGCAGCCAGGGACAGGACAATCAGCCCCAGCATTTT. Protein sequence: CASSQGQDNQPQHF.

The rearrangement links TRBV7-2 to TRBJ2-7; weak D call: TRBD1 (6 bases). This CDR3 has 12 residues. V lost 5 bases to trimming and J lost 3 bases, with 8 bases between them. CDR1 and CDR2 from the germline V gene are SGHTA and FQGNSA. CDR3 protein: CASSQDSYEQYV. Here the CDR3 DNA reads TGTGCCAGCAGCCAGGACAGCTACGAGCAGTACGTC.

This clonotype showed up just a few times. V usage is TRBV12-3 or TRBV12-4 and J usage is TRBJ2-5, with 12 bases fitting TRBD2. The CDR3 covers 18 residues. With V trimmed by 0 bases and J by 1 base, 6 bases remained unmatched. The CDR3 sequence is CASSLALTSGRTQETQYF. CDR3 bases: TGTGCCAGCAGTTTAGCGCTGACTAGCGGGAGAACCCAAGAGACCCAGTACTTC.

Here the CDR3 DNA reads TGTGCCAGCAGCCCCAAGGGGCTAGCGGGAGGGCCCGGCACGCAGTATTTT. The encoded protein is CASSPKGLAGGPGTQYF. The V call is TRBV7-3, the J call TRBJ2-3; 12 bases agree with TRBD2. Trimming removed 5 bases from V and 9 bases from J; junction bases left unmatched: 15. Per the germline V gene, CDR1 is SGHTA and CDR2 is FQGTGA. The CDR3 extends over 17 amino acids.

This clonotype was observed a few times. This chain links TRBV11-2 with TRBJ2-2; D gene uncertain. The CDR3 sequence is 14 residues long. The V end lost 1 base, the J end lost 4 bases, and 7 bases lay between the germline ends. Germline V gene sequence: CDR1 SGHAT, CDR2 FQNNGV. The DNA of the CDR3 is TGTGCCAGCAGCTTAGTCCGGACCACCGGGGAGCTGTTTTTT. Translating gives CASSLVRTTGELFF.

This clonotype appeared a few times. This chain connects TRBV7-9 to TRBJ2-3; 7 bases agree with TRBD2. Germline V lookup: CDR1 SEHNR, CDR2 FQNEAQ (reference sequence). CDR3 length: 14 amino acids. Trimming took 6 bases from V and 6 from J; bases not matched to a gene: 9. The chain's CDR3 is CASSPQREWDTQYF. The CDR3 bases are TGTGCCAGCAGTCCTCAGCGGGAATGGGATACGCAGTATTTT.

CDR3 residues: CASSYYTGVGETQYF. The CDR3 bases are TGTGCCAGCAGTTACTACACAGGGGTGGGGGAGACCCAGTACTTC. V is TRBV6-2 or TRBV6-3 and J is TRBJ2-5, with 7 bases fitting TRBD1. V trimming: 1 base; J trimming: 5 bases; junction bases outside the gene matches: 7. The CDR3 sequence is 15 residues long. Germline assignment: CDR1 MNHEY and CDR2 SVGEGT.

In its sample, this clonotype was seen a few times. This rearrangement joins TRBV19 to TRBJ2-3, with D perhaps TRBD1 (6 bases). The CDR3 runs 15 residues. Trimming removed 2 bases at V and 4 bases at J, with 13 bases between. The V gene's germline CDR1 is LNHDA and CDR2 SQIVND (reference sequence). The CDR3: CASSISTGLADTQYF. The CDR3 DNA follows: TGTGCCAGTAGTATATCGACAGGATTGGCAGATACGCAGTATTTT.

In DNA form, the CDR3 reads TGTGCCAGCAGCTTAACGTCAAACTACGAGCAGTACTTC. Amino acid sequence: CASSLTSNYEQYF. The genes are TRBV7-3 and TRBJ2-7; D call uncertain. Looked up from germline, CDR1 is SGHTA and CDR2 is FQGTGA. V lost 0 bases and J 3 bases, leaving 6 bases between the germline ends. The CDR3 contains 13 residues.

Points on this clonotype: Here the CDR3 omits its conserved ending phenylalanine or tryptophan, so a read error is the likely source. The V and J genes are TRBV6-1 and TRBJ2-7, with D perhaps assigned TRBD1 or TRBD2 (6 bases each). V lost 6 bases, J lost 0 bases, and 24 bases lay in between. The germline CDR1 and CDR2 sequences are MNHNS and SASEGT. The CDR3 is made up of 18 amino acids. The CDR3 region has the DNA TGTGCCAGCAGGAAGGGGGGTGGCCAGCGGGTACACTCCTACGAGCAGTACGAC. Translated: CASRKGGGQRVHSYEQYD.

J is TRBJ2-7 and V is TRBV23-1; 7 bases align to TRBD1. TRBV23-1 is sorted into the ORF group, with uncertain function. The CDR3 has 17 amino acids. With V trimmed by 2 bases and J by 3 bases, 13 bases remained unmatched. The CDR3 nucleotides read TGCGCCAGCAGTCAACACCTCGACAGGGCGACGGGCTACGAGCAGTACGTC. It translates to CASSQHLDRATGYEQYV.

V is TRBV5-4 and J is TRBJ2-4; no reliable D call. Germline CDR1 reads SGHNT; CDR2 reads YYREEE (reference sequence). Deletions cut 4 bases from V and 0 bases from J, with 11 bases between. The CDR3 loop spans 15 amino acids. The CDR3 region is CASSTTAIAKNIQYF. As DNA, the CDR3 is TGTGCCAGCAGCACAACAGCAATAGCCAAAAACATTCAGTACTTC. Full variable domain (rest looked up from reference TRBV5-4 and TRBJ2-4): ETGVTQSPTHLIKTRGQQVTLRCSSQSGHNTVSWYQQALGQGPQFIFQYYREEENGRGNFPPRFSGLQFPNYSSELNVNALELDDSALYLCASSTTAIAKNIQYFGAGTRLSVL.

This sequence joins TRBV7-9 and TRBJ2-1; TRBD2 aligns across 7 bases. The CDR3 has 16 amino acids. Germline-derived CDR1 and CDR2 are SEHNR and FQNEAQ (reference sequence). V shed 5 bases and J 2 bases; nucleotides not matched to a gene: 9. DNA for the CDR3: TGTGCCAGCAGCCGCTTAGTAGCGGGCACCTACAATGAGCAGTTCTTC. Translating gives CASSRLVAGTYNEQFF.

This rearrangement joins TRBV11-2 to TRBJ2-3, with D unresolved. V was clipped by 2 bases and J by 0 bases, with 6 bases between them. The germline gives CDR1 SGHAT, CDR2 FQNNGV. CDR3 length equals 14 residues. CDR3 sequence: CASSLLRSTDTQYF. CDR3 sequence (DNA): TGTGCCAGCAGCTTATTGCGGAGCACAGATACGCAGTATTTT.

A few counts support this clonotype. The chain carries TRBV6-6 and TRBJ2-3; 11 bases agree with TRBD1. In germline, CDR1 is MNHNY, CDR2 SVGAGI (reference sequence). V was clipped by 0 bases and J by 4 bases; unmatched bases: 3. The CDR3 sequence is 16 residues long. The CDR3 reads CASSYSGQGAADTQYF. The DNA for the CDR3 is TGTGCCAGCAGTTACTCAGGACAGGGGGCCGCAGATACGCAGTATTTT.

This chain joins TRBV7-9 and TRBJ1-2; 7 bases align to TRBD1. CDR1 and CDR2 (germline): SEHNR, FQNEAQ (reference sequence). V dropped 5 bases and J dropped 8; count of bases not matched to a gene: 20. The length of the CDR3 is 17 residues. The CDR3 DNA reads as TGTGCCAGCAGCCCTATAACAGGGGAGGCCGCTATCTGGGGCTACACCTTC. The encoded protein is CASSPITGEAAIWGYTF.

The rearrangement links TRBV7-9 to TRBJ1-2; tentative D call: TRBD1 (5 bases). The CDR3 consists of 12 residues. Looked up from germline, CDR1 is SEHNR and CDR2 is FQNEAQ (reference sequence). V gave up 4 bases and J gave up 8 bases, with 11 bases separating them. The CDR3 reads CASSSGPVGYTF. Written as DNA, the CDR3 is TGTGCCAGCAGCTCGGGGCCCGTGGGCTACACCTTC.

This clonotype was picked up a small number of times. The V gene is TRBV4-1, the J gene TRBJ1-5; 8 bases align to TRBD1. The CDR3 spans 15 residues. The V segment lost 7 bases and the J segment 2 bases; nucleotides outside the gene matches: 7. Germline lookup yields CDR1 MGHRA and CDR2 YSYEKL. CDR3 amino acids: CASTREQGGNQPQHF. CDR3 DNA: TGCGCCAGCACACGCGAACAGGGGGGCAATCAGCCCCAGCATTTT.

This clonotype showed up just a few times. The chain employs TRBV24-1 and TRBJ2-1; 10 bases agree with TRBD2. The germline gives CDR1 KGHDR, CDR2 SFDVKD. The CDR3 totals 17 residues. The V and J ends lost 5 bases and 8 bases, in that order; junction bases with no gene match: 14. Written as DNA, the CDR3 is TGTGCCACCAGTGCCCAAAAGCGGCTAGCGGGAGTCCATGAGCAGTTCTTC. Residues: CATSAQKRLAGVHEQFF.

The table lists this clonotype with many counts. The genes are TRBV7-8 and TRBJ2-1; D is unclear. Germline values: CDR1 SGHVS, CDR2 FQNEAQ. The CDR3 runs 13 residues. The V end was cut by 0 bases, the J end by 10 bases, with 10 bases between. The CDR3 spells CASSLARSSEQFF. In nucleotides, the CDR3 is TGTGCCAGCAGCTTAGCCAGGTCCTCGGAGCAGTTCTTC.

The chain is built from TRBV11-2 and TRBJ2-7; 7 bases map to TRBD2. This CDR3 comprises 17 residues. Germline V gives CDR1 SGHAT, CDR2 FQNNGV. V dropped 5 bases and J dropped 0; count of bases not matched to a gene: 13. DNA for the CDR3: TGTGCCAGCAGCCATATTAGCGGGTCCCGTCTCTCCTACGAGCAGTACTTC. It translates to CASSHISGSRLSYEQYF.

This clonotype has only a few counts. The chain links TRBV12-5 to TRBJ2-2, with 9 bases aligning to TRBD2. The CDR3 length is 15 residues. The V segment lost 1 base and the J segment 3 bases; nucleotides outside the gene matches: 0. From germline, CDR1 is LGHNT and CDR2 FRNRAP. This CDR3 is CASGLGLADTGELFF. CDR3 nucleotides: TGTGCTAGTGGTTTGGGACTAGCGGACACCGGGGAGCTGTTTTTT.

The V gene is TRBV5-6, the J gene TRBJ1-2; D unresolved. V shed 4 bases and J shed 5 bases, with 18 bases lying between them. Germline CDR1 is SGHDT and CDR2 is YYEEEE. The CDR3 totals 15 residues. The CDR3, as DNA: TGTGCCAGCAGCGCCAGAGGCAGGTCTCGGTATGGCTACACCTTC. Translating gives CASSARGRSRYGYTF.